Following are 11 T cell receptor beta chains from one sample sequenced in a study of response to subunit inactivated influenza vaccine. A single record per CDR3 protein comes from TCRdb applying MiXCR to the RT-PCR reads. Here the sample spans 860,000 or so distinct CDR3 sequences, approximately 21% being singletons. Source: PBMCs from blood, taken 5 days after vaccination. The receptor set was obtained from a man in his fifties who received an inactivated influenza vaccine.

The chain links TRBV6-5 to TRBJ2-2; 9 bases are shared with TRBD1. CDR1 MNHEY and CDR2 SVGAGI come from the germline V gene. V lost 0 bases to trimming and J lost 3 bases; unmatched junction nucleotides: 8. This CDR3 has 18 amino acids. CDR3 nucleotide sequence: TGTGCCAGCAGTTACTCGAGACAGGGGGACGGGCACACCGGGGAGCTGTTTTTT. Translating it yields CASSYSRQGDGHTGELFF.

With respect to this clonotype: A much more abundant neighbour one base away suggests this may be a read error. Lacking the conserved final phenylalanine or tryptophan, this CDR3 likely reflects a read error. The chain carries TRBV5-1 and TRBJ2-7; 7 positions match TRBD1. Per the germline V gene, CDR1 is SGHRS and CDR2 is YFSETQ. The CDR3 sequence is 14 residues long. With 4 bases clipped from V and 2 bases from J, the junction kept 6 bases outside the gene matches. The CDR3 DNA sequence: TGCGCCAGCAGCCTCGGGACAGTACCCTACGAGCAGTACTCC. Protein sequence: CASSLGTVPYEQYS.

This clonotype has just a few counts. The chain joins TRBV21-1 to TRBJ2-7; the table's D call, TRBD1, was not checked against the DNA. TRBV21-1 is given as a pseudogene. CDR3 length equals 17 residues. In nucleotides, the CDR3 is TGTGCCAGCAGCGAGCCGGGACAGGGGTACATGGCCTACGAGCAGTACTTC. Its translation: CASSEPGQGYMAYEQYF.

This clonotype was counted only a few times. The chain carries TRBV10-3 and TRBJ2-2, with D perhaps TRBD2 (5 bases). This CDR3 has 14 amino acids. Trimming removed 5 bases at V and 4 bases at J, with 11 bases between. Germline assignment: CDR1 ENHRY and CDR2 SYGVKD. CDR3 DNA sequence: TGTGCCATCAGTCCCGGGAAGGCCACCGGGGAGCTGTTTTTT. Protein sequence: CAISPGKATGELFF.

The chain combines TRBV7-8 with TRBJ1-2; no clear D. This CDR3 spans 14 amino acids. The germline gives CDR1 SGHVS, CDR2 FQNEAQ. Deletions cut 4 bases from V and 4 bases from J, with 13 bases between. The CDR3 DNA is TGTGCCAGCAGCTCCACGGTTGTGGGCTATGGCTACACCTTC. Protein sequence: CASSSTVVGYGYTF.

V usage is TRBV7-6 and J usage is TRBJ2-7; D unclear. Trimming cost V 0 bases and J 0 bases, with 6 bases left between them. The germline gives CDR1 SGHVS, CDR2 FNYEAQ. The CDR3 is 14 amino acids. The CDR3 loop reads CASSLAQVSYEQYF. The DNA for the CDR3 is TGTGCCAGCAGCTTAGCCCAGGTCTCCTACGAGCAGTACTTC.

V is TRBV4-2 and J is TRBJ1-5; TRBD1 matches 9 bases. The J segment lost 0 bases and the V segment lost 0 bases, leaving 6 bases of the junction unmatched. This CDR3 is built from 18 residues. Germline values: CDR1 LGHNA, CDR2 YNFKEQ. In DNA form, the CDR3 reads TGTGCCAGCAGCCAAGATCCGGACAGGGGAGGTAGCAATCAGCCCCAGCATTTT. This translates into CASSQDPDRGGSNQPQHF.

CDR3 sequence (DNA): TGTGCCAGCAGCTTAGCGGTAGGAGGGTCCTACAATGAGCAGTTCTTC. It codes for CASSLAVGGSYNEQFF. The chain is built from TRBV7-2 and TRBJ2-1; possible D gene TRBD2, 6 bases. There are 16 residues in the CDR3. With 0 bases removed from V and 1 base from J, the gap between germline ends came to 10 bases. The germline V gene has CDR1 SGHTA and CDR2 FQGNSA.

This clonotype came up a few times. This chain joins TRBV7-9 and TRBJ2-3; 10 positions match TRBD1. Germline trimming cut 10 bases from V and 2 bases from J; bases unmatched to any gene: 6. The CDR3 loop spans 14 amino acids. Germline V gene data show CDR1 as SEHNR and CDR2 as FQNEAQ (reference sequence). The CDR3 DNA is TGTGCCAAAACCGGGACAGGGGACACAGATACGCAGTATTTT. Translation gives CAKTGTGDTDTQYF.

This chain joins TRBV4-3 and TRBJ2-3; no definite D call. The length of the CDR3 is 13 residues. With 1 base removed from V and 8 bases from J, the gap between germline ends came to 10 bases. CDR1 and CDR2 from the germline V gene are LGHNA and YSLEER. Here the CDR3 reads CASSQAPRSTQYF. The CDR3 DNA reads as TGCGCCAGCAGCCAAGCGCCGAGGTCTACGCAGTATTTT.

This clonotype was seen many times. This sequence joins TRBV5-5 and TRBJ2-1; D is possibly TRBD2 (6 bases). The CDR3 sequence is 15 residues long. Looked up from germline, CDR1 is SGHKS and CDR2 is YYEKEE (reference sequence). V lost 0 bases, J lost 4 bases, and 11 bases lay in between. The CDR3 coding sequence is TGTGCCAGCAGCTTGGGGGGGACTCCATACAATGAGCAGTTCTTC. Its protein is CASSLGGTPYNEQFF.